This TCR beta chain was sequenced for a study of shared clonotypes between healthy human individuals. This CDR3 has 12 residues. Per germline, CDR1 SGHNT and CDR2 YENEEA. Trimming shortened V by 5 bases and J by 12 bases, and 14 bases separated the two germline ends. Clones were sequenced by immunoSEQ multiplex PCR, and TCRdb holds only the in-frame ones, with some missing. Counted here are about 2.3 million clones, approximately 95% occurring once; the ten biggest clones make up about 0.39%. The sequence came from a man between 18 and 29 years old in good health. Some clones in this sample may be carry-over from other donors' samples. The specimen sequenced was naive CD4+ T cells from PBMCs. Noted subset: CD45RA+ positively selected. The V call is TRBV11-3, the J call TRBJ2-1, with D possibly TRBD2 on 7 matching bases. Here the CDR3 DNA reads TGTGCCAGCAGCCGCGGGGGCTCTGTGCAGTTCTTC. Its translation is CASSRGGSVQFF.